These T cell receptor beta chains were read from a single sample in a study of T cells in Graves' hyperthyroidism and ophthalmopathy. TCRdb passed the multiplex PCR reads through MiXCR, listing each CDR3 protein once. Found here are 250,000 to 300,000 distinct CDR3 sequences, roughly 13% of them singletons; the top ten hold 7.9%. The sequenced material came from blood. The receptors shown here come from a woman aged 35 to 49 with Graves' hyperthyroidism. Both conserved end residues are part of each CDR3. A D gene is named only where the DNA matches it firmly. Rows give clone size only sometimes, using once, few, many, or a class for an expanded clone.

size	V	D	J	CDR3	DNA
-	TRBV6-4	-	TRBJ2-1	CASSEGPSGVNEQFF	TGTGCCAGCAGTGAGGGTCCTTCAGGGGTCAATGAGCAGTTCTTC
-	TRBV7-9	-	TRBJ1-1	CASSFSGAGAFF	TGTGCCAGCAGCTTTTCAGGAGCTGGGGCTTTCTTT
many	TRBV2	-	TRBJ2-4	CASSDGRAKNIQYF	TGTGCCAGCAGTGACGGCAGAGCCAAAAACATTCAGTACTTC
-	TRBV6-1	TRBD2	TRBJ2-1	CASSESYLGGRYTYNEQFF	TGTGCCAGCAGTGAATCTTATTTGGGCGGGAGGTACACCTACAATGAGCAGTTCTTC
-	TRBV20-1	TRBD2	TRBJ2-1	CSARDPRGVNDEQFF	TGCAGTGCTAGAGATCCCCGGGGGGTGAACGATGAGCAGTTCTTC
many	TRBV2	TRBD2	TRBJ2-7	CASSLSSGRASEQYF	TGTGCCAGCAGCCTTTCTAGCGGGAGGGCCAGCGAGCAGTACTTC
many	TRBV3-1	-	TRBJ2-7	CASSPMMETYEQYF	TGTGCCAGCAGCCCCATGATGGAGACCTACGAGCAGTACTTC
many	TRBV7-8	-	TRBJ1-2	CASSLELNYGYTF	TGTGCCAGCAGCTTAGAGCTTAACTATGGCTACACCTTC
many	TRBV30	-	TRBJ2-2	CAWSGESGELFF	TGTGCCTGGAGCGGAGAGTCCGGGGAGCTGTTTTTT
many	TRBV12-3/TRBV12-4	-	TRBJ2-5	CASSLQETQYF	TGTGCCAGCAGTTTACAAGAGACCCAGTACTTC
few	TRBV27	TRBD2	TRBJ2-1	CASSQEGTSGWGEQFF	TGTGCCAGCAGCCAAGAGGGGACTAGCGGCTGGGGTGAGCAGTTCTTC
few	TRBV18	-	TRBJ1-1	CASSPIGFSNTEAFF	TGTGCCAGCTCACCGATAGGTTTTTCGAACACTGAAGCTTTCTTT
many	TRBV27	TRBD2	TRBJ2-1	CASKLSGTSGRNEQFF	TGTGCCAGCAAATTGAGTGGGACTAGCGGGAGGAATGAGCAGTTCTTC
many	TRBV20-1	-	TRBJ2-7	CSAIDPGTLAYEQYF	TGCAGTGCGATAGATCCGGGGACTTTGGCCTACGAGCAGTACTTC
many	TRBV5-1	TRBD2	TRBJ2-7	CASSFLAGEDEQYF	TGCGCCAGCAGCTTTCTAGCGGGAGAGGACGAGCAGTACTTC
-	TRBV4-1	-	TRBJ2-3	CASSQDSGSSFFTDTQYF	TGCGCCAGCAGCCAAGATTCGGGATCCTCTTTTTTCACAGATACGCAGTATTTT
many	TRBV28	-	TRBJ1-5	CASSPHWEGFGNQPQHF	TGTGCCAGCAGTCCCCACTGGGAGGGGTTTGGCAATCAGCCCCAGCATTTT
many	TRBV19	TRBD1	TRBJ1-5	CASRDRGLGQPQHF	TGTGCCAGTAGGGACAGGGGGCTAGGACAGCCCCAGCATTTT
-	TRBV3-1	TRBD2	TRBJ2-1	CASSQTGDGRQFF	TGTGCCAGCAGCCAGACGGGCGACGGGAGGCAATTCTTC
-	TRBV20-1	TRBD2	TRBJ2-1	CGLTSGSTLIDEQFF	TGCGGTTTGACTAGCGGGAGTACCCTTATTGATGAGCAGTTCTTC
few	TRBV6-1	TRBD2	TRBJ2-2	CASSEFNSGRRGELFF	TGTGCCAGCAGTGAGTTTAATAGCGGGAGACGCGGGGAGCTGTTTTTT
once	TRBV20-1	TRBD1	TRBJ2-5	CSARDRGETQYF	TGCAGTGCTAGGGACAGGGGAGAGACCCAGTACTTC
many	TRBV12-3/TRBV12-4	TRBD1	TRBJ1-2	CASTDGQGVNYGYTF	TGTGCCAGCACCGACGGACAGGGGGTTAACTATGGCTACACCTTC
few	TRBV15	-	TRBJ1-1	CATSTDIGGNTEAFF	TGTGCCACCAGCACCGACATTGGAGGGAACACTGAAGCTTTCTTT
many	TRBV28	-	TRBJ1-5	CASNLFHQPQHF	TGTGCCAGCAATTTATTTCATCAGCCCCAGCATTTT
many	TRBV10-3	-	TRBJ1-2	CATPNYGYTF	TGTGCCACCCCCAACTATGGCTACACCTTC
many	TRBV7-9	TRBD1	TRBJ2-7	CASSPSNRGEHEQYF	TGTGCCAGCAGCCCAAGTAACAGGGGGGAGCACGAGCAGTACTTC
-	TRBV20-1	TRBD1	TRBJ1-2	CSALSQGDSINYGYTF	TGCAGTGCTCTTTCTCAAGGGGACAGCATTAACTATGGCTACACCTTC
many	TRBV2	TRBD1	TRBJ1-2	CASGTEVFYGYTF	TGTGCCAGCGGGACAGAGGTTTTCTATGGCTACACCTTC
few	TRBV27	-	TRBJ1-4	CASSLVGTEKLFF	TGTGCCAGCAGTTTGGTGGGAACGGAAAAACTGTTTTTT
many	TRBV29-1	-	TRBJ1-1	CSVGDGAFF	TGCAGCGTAGGAGACGGGGCTTTCTTT
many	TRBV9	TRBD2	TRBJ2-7	CASSRTSSYEQYF	TGTGCCAGCAGCCGGACTAGCTCCTACGAGCAGTACTTC
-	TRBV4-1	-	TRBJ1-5	CASSLRGTQPQHF	TGCGCCAGCAGCCTCCGGGGGACTCAGCCCCAGCATTTT
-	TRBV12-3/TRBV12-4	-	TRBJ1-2	CASSFPRLYGYTF	TGTGCCAGCAGTTTTCCGCGACTCTATGGCTACACCTTC
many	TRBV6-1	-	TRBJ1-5	CASRAVDGPYQPQHF	TGTGCCAGCAGGGCGGTCGACGGGCCCTATCAGCCCCAGCATTTT
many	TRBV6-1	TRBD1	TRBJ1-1	CASRPGTGDTEAFF	TGTGCCAGCAGGCCCGGGACAGGGGACACTGAAGCTTTCTTT
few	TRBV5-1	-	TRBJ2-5	CASSLRAGVTQETQYF	TGCGCCAGCAGCTTGAGGGCAGGGGTTACCCAAGAGACCCAGTACTTC
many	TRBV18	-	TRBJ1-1	CASSPSVNTEAFF	TGTGCCAGCAGCCCATCCGTGAACACTGAAGCTTTCTTT
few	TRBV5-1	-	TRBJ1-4	CASSLLGSLNEKLFF	TGCGCCAGCAGCTTGCTGGGCAGCCTTAATGAAAAACTGTTTTTT
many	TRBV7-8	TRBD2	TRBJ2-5	CASSARGASGTTYQETQYF	TGTGCCAGCAGCGCAAGGGGGGCTAGCGGGACGACGTACCAAGAGACCCAGTACTTC
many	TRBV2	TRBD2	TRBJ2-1	CASSDSLAGSNEQFF	TGTGCCAGCAGTGATAGTTTAGCGGGTTCCAATGAGCAGTTCTTC
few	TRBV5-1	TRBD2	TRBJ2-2	CASREVLAGNTGELFF	TGCGCCAGCAGGGAAGTACTAGCGGGGAACACCGGGGAGCTGTTTTTT
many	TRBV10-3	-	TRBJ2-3	CATASRDTQYF	TGTGCCACCGCATCGAGGGATACGCAGTATTTT
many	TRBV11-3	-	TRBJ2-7	CASSFEGAEQYF	TGTGCCAGCAGCTTCGAGGGTGCCGAGCAGTACTTC
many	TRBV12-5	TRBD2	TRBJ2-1	CASGPPVAGGGRDEQFF	TGTGCTAGTGGTCCCCCCGTTGCGGGAGGGGGTCGGGATGAGCAGTTCTTC
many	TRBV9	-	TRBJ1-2	CASSVDLENYGYTF	TGTGCCAGCAGCGTAGATTTGGAGAACTATGGCTACACCTTC
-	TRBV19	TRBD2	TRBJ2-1	CASSMLAGGGTQFF	TGTGCCAGTAGTATGTTAGCGGGAGGAGGAACGCAGTTCTTC